The subject of this entry is one TCR beta chain. Its antigen is as yet unknown. This record belongs to a study of vaccination and CD4 T cells after COVID-19. The CDR3 loop spans 17 amino acids. Germline CDR1 and CDR2: SGHTS and YDEGEE. Trimming took 0 bases from V and 3 from J, leaving 16 bases between them. Oncomine TCR Beta short-read sequencing was applied to DNA from cultured CD4+ T cells. Genomic DNA extraction was carried out from cultured CD4+ T cells. Using its own MiXCR run on the PCR reads, TCRdb lists one record per CDR3 protein. The data hold about 18,000 distinct CDR3 sequences, with about 56% observed a single time. Treatment: 10-day PBMC culture with coronavirus spike peptide pools or control peptides (ViraFEST assay).

The chain is built from TRBV5-8 and TRBJ1-5; TRBD1 is a possible D gene (5 bases). The sample consisted of CD4+ T cells from blood, cultured in vitro, taken before SARS-CoV-2 vaccination. The TCR originated in a human donor who had recovered from COVID-19. CDR3 bases: TGTGCCAGCAGCTTGGACTGGGGCCAGAACCTCAATCAGCCCCAGCATTTT. It codes for CASSLDWGQNLNQPQHF.